Below, one T cell receptor (beta chain) is given with its context. Antigen: not known. Semi-nested PCR with Nested Universal Primer A followed constant-region reverse priming of full-length variable regions. TCRdb called the 5' RACE reads again in MiXCR, with one record for every CDR3 protein. The sample yields fewer than 75,000 distinct CDR3 sequences, 26% seen once. Cells sorted as Tregs were CD4+, CD25+ and CD127-/low. Findings of the study overall: Tumor memory CD4+ T cell TCR gene usage was found to cluster with blood and lymph node memory CD4+ cells and with lymph node naive CD4+ cells. Greatest tumor Treg TCR overlap was with tumor naive CD4+ cells.

There are 12 residues in the CDR3. Between the trimmed V and J ends, which lost 1 base and 9 bases, there was a span of 10 bases. Germline lookup yields CDR1 SGHTA and CDR2 FQGNSA. This chain joins TRBV7-2 and TRBJ2-7; D is uncertain. The sequence derives from a female donor with breast cancer. Sequencing input: tumor-infiltrating Tregs sorted from the breast tumor. The CDR3 DNA reads TGTGCCAGCAGCTTAGAAAGTCTAGTGCAGTACTTC. Translated: CASSLESLVQYF. The variable domain in full, with the rest retrieved from reference TRBV7-2 and TRBJ2-7, is GAGVSQSPSNKVTEKGKDVELRCDPISGHTALYWYRQSLGQGLEFLIYFQGNSAPDKSGLPSDRFSAERTGGSVSTLTIQRTQQEDSAVYLCASSLESLVQYFGPGTRLTVT.